These 10 T cell receptor beta chains share one sample of origin, sequenced in a study of T cell changes during pregnancy in multiple sclerosis (dated by TCRdb to between 2017 and 2020). Library prep was done by the immunoSEQ multiplex PCR assay. As stored in TCRdb, this immuneACCESS dataset retains in-frame rearrangements with V and J assigned. A fraction of the clones does not appear; measured against another copy, unresolved V genes explain less than half of the discrepancy, and the remainder lacks a known reason. The table for this sample lists 30,000 to 35,000 clones; 75% to 95% of them were counted only once. The ten largest clones take up around 13% of the sample. The specimen comprised CD8+ T cells from peripheral blood mononuclear cells, sampled in the first trimester of pregnancy. The receptors were gathered from a female donor with multiple sclerosis, enrolled in a pregnancy study.

The CDR3 protein is CSVEEENDYEQYF. CDR3 sequence (DNA): TGCAGCGTTGAAGAAGAGAATGACTACGAGCAGTACTTC. The rearrangement joins TRBV29-1 to TRBJ2-7; D not certain. Germline V gives CDR1 SQVTM, CDR2 ANQGSEA. The V gene lost 0 bases and the J gene lost 3 bases, with 9 bases spanning the gap. The CDR3 runs to 13 residues.

The V call is TRBV7-9, the J call TRBJ2-3; 10 bases are shared with TRBD2. V gave up 6 bases and J gave up 2 bases; unmatched junction bases: 2. CDR3 length: 14 residues. Germline V gene data show CDR1 as SEHNR and CDR2 as FQNEAQ (reference sequence). CDR3 in DNA: TGTGCCAGCAGGGGACTAGCGCCCACAGATACGCAGTATTTT. Translation: CASRGLAPTDTQYF.

The chain recombines TRBV14 with TRBJ2-7, with 10 bases that match TRBD1. In germline, CDR1 is SGHDN, CDR2 FVKESK. After removal of 4 bases from V and 4 bases from J, the junction contained 10 bases not matched to a gene. The CDR3 consists of 16 residues. CDR3: CASSPSAWTGGYEQYF. The CDR3 DNA follows: TGTGCCAGCAGCCCCTCCGCGTGGACAGGGGGGTACGAGCAGTACTTC.

The rearrangement uses TRBV9 and TRBJ2-7; TRBD1 agrees at 9 bases. This CDR3 is built from 18 residues. Germline V gene sequence: CDR1 SGDLS, CDR2 YYNGEE. The trim removed 4 bases at V and 2 bases at J, leaving 16 bases unmatched. This chain's CDR3 is CASSPKLYPGQGPYEQYF. DNA of the CDR3: TGTGCCAGCAGCCCGAAGCTATACCCGGGACAGGGCCCCTACGAGCAGTACTTC. Supplemented by reference TRBV9 and TRBJ2-7, the full variable domain reads DSGVTQTPKHLITATGQRVTLRCSPRSGDLSVYWYQQSLDQGLQFLIQYYNGEERAKGNILERFSAQQFPDLHSELNLSSLELGDSALYFCASSPKLYPGQGPYEQYFGPGTRLTVT.

The chain recombines TRBV21-1 with TRBJ1-1; the table's D call, TRBD1, has no DNA check behind it. TRBV21-1 corresponds to a pseudogene. The CDR3 has 17 amino acids. CDR3: CASSQRGQGRANTEAFF. CDR3 coding DNA: TGTGCCAGCAGTCAACGGGGACAGGGAAGGGCGAACACTGAAGCTTTCTTT.

This clone was seen only a few times. CDR3 sequence reads: CASSLSGKNSNQPQHF. CDR3 DNA sequence: TGTGCCAGCAGTCTTTCGGGGAAAAATAGCAATCAGCCCCAGCATTTT. This chain links TRBV9 with TRBJ1-5; D not certain. This CDR3 spans 16 amino acids. V shed 5 bases and J shed 0 bases, with 15 bases lying between them. The germline V gene has CDR1 SGDLS and CDR2 YYNGEE.

The CDR3 is CASSLATDEAFF. The DNA for the CDR3 is TGTGCCAGTAGTCTGGCTACAGATGAAGCTTTCTTT. The chain is built from TRBV19 and TRBJ1-1; no clear D. CDR1 and CDR2 (germline): LNHDA, SQIVND (reference sequence). CDR3 size: 12 residues. Trimming shortened V by 5 bases and J by 7 bases, and 11 bases separated the two germline ends.

V usage is TRBV4-1 and J usage is TRBJ2-1; D is unresolved. V was clipped by 4 bases and J by 7 bases, with 8 bases between them. The CDR3 is made up of 12 amino acids. CDR1 is MGHRA and CDR2 is YSYEKL in the germline V gene. The CDR3 spells CASSRAENEQFF. DNA of the CDR3: TGCGCCAGCAGCCGCGCGGAGAATGAGCAGTTCTTC.

As DNA, the CDR3 is TGTGCCAGCAGCCCAGCGGGAGGGTCCTACGAGCAGTACTTC. Amino acids: CASSPAGGSYEQYF. V gene TRBV5-4 combines with J gene TRBJ2-7, with TRBD2 identical over 10 bases. Germline V CDR1 and CDR2: SGHNT, YYREEE (reference sequence). This CDR3 has 14 residues. Trimming removed 4 bases from V and 1 base from J; junction bases left unmatched: 2.

Only one count was recorded for this clone. V usage is TRBV21-1 and J usage is TRBJ2-7; the table names TRBD1, a call not compared with the DNA. TRBV21-1 is given as a pseudogene. The CDR3 loop spans 14 amino acids. CDR3 protein: CASSPQGPRSEQYF. CDR3 DNA: TGTGCCAGCAGCCCACAGGGACCAAGAAGCGAGCAGTACTTC.